A single sample gave rise to the 7 T cell receptor beta chains below, sequenced in a study of T cell responses to AZD1222 COVID-19 vaccine. Data came from immunoSEQ multiplex PCR; TCRdb stores just in-frame clones and leaves some out. The data show 190,000 or so clones, more than 75% seen once. The starting material was peripheral blood, obtained 28 days after the second AZD1222 dose. The receptor source for this set is an adult who received the AZD1222 COVID-19 vaccine.

This rearrangement joins TRBV27 to TRBJ2-5, with 7 bases matching TRBD2. J lost 7 bases, V lost 2 bases, and 10 bases had no gene match. This CDR3 region has 15 residues. In germline, CDR1 is MNHEY, CDR2 SMNVEV (reference sequence). Here the CDR3 DNA reads TGTGCCAGCAGTTTAGTCGCGGGAGCGACGGGGACCCAGTACTTC. Protein: CASSLVAGATGTQYF.

V usage is TRBV18 and J usage is TRBJ1-4, with D unresolved. Trimming stripped 3 bases from V and 0 bases from J, with 8 bases between. The CDR3 totals 15 residues. Per germline, CDR1 KGHSH and CDR2 LQKENI. CDR3 coding DNA: TGTGCCAGCTCACCCATGGGAGCAACTAATGAAAAACTGTTTTTT. This translates into CASSPMGATNEKLFF.

V gene TRBV3-1 (or the pseudogene TRBV3-2) combines with J gene TRBJ2-3; tentatively, D is TRBD2 (6 bases). Trimming removed 2 bases at V and 4 bases at J, with 13 bases between. Germline V gives CDR1 LGHDT, CDR2 YNNKEL (reference sequence). The CDR3 is made up of 15 amino acids. The CDR3 nucleotides read TGTGCCAGCAGCCAAATGACTAGTATGCCAGATACGCAGTATTTT. This sequence encodes CASSQMTSMPDTQYF.

The chain is built from TRBV6-5 and TRBJ2-7; 12 nucleotides agree with TRBD1. After removal of 7 bases from V and 9 bases from J, the junction contained 4 bases not matched to a gene. The length of the CDR3 is 12 residues. In germline, CDR1 is MNHEY, CDR2 SVGAGI. CDR3 sequence (DNA): TGTGCCAGCACGGGACAGGGGGCGGGGCAGTACTTC. This gives the protein CASTGQGAGQYF.

The chain couples TRBV27 to TRBJ2-3; the D gene is possibly TRBD1 (5 bases). V dropped 4 bases and J dropped 0 bases, with 5 bases sitting between them. CDR1 MNHEY and CDR2 SMNVEV come from the germline V gene (reference sequence). The CDR3 contains 13 residues. CDR3 sequence: CASSYRSTDTQYF. In DNA form, the CDR3 reads TGTGCCAGCAGTTACAGGAGCACAGATACGCAGTATTTT.

This clone was seen once. The gene calls are TRBV6-2 or TRBV6-3 and TRBJ2-7, with 9 bases that match TRBD2. Germline V gene lookup returns CDR1 MNHEY and CDR2 SVGEGT. Losses at the gene ends were 3 bases for V and 6 bases for J; bases not matched to a gene: 6. CDR3 size: 14 residues. CDR3: CASSYVAGAREQYF. CDR3 sequence (DNA): TGTGCCAGCAGTTATGTAGCGGGGGCCCGCGAGCAGTACTTC.

The rearrangement links TRBV5-4 to TRBJ2-7, with 10 nucleotides matching TRBD1. This CDR3 has 14 residues. Per the germline V gene, CDR1 is SGHNT and CDR2 is YYREEE (reference sequence). Germline trimming cut 4 bases from V and 5 bases from J; bases unmatched to any gene: 6. CDR3 in amino acids: CASSPRDRGNEQYF. The CDR3 coding sequence is TGTGCCAGCAGCCCCCGGGACAGGGGCAACGAGCAGTACTTC.